The next 19 T cell receptor beta chains were all read from a single sample in a study of shared clonotypes between healthy human individuals. TCRdb's copy holds only in-frame clones and misses some; the assay was immunoSEQ multiplex PCR. The sample has some 1,900,000 clones; about 95% are singletons. Naive CD8 populations comprised CD45RO-negative cells positively selected for CCR7, excluding terminally differentiated effector memory CD45RA+ cells. Sequencing was performed on naive CD8+ T cells sorted from blood. These receptor sequences come from a man between 18 and 29 years old in good health.

A remark on this clone: At the DNA level, this CDR3 is encoded by other sequences in the same sample as well. The CDR3 is CASSLGLNTGELFF. The DNA for the CDR3 is TGTGCCAGCAGTTTAGGTCTGAACACCGGGGAGCTGTTTTTT. The chain recombines TRBV27 with TRBJ2-2; D not certain. CDR1 and CDR2 from the germline V gene are MNHEY and SMNVEV (reference sequence). This CDR3 region has 14 residues. V lost 2 bases and J 1 base, leaving 5 bases between the germline ends.

V and J are TRBV2 and TRBJ1-1, with D hard to call. CDR1 SNHLY and CDR2 FYNNEI come from the germline V gene. The V gene lost 8 bases and the J gene lost 0 bases, with 7 bases spanning the gap. The CDR3 covers 12 residues. This CDR3 is CASGKVNTEAFF. CDR3 in DNA: TGTGCCAGCGGAAAGGTGAACACTGAAGCTTTCTTT. The variable domain in full, with the rest retrieved from reference TRBV2 and TRBJ1-1, is EPEVTQTPSHQVTQMGQEVILRCVPISNHLYFYWYRQILGQKVEFLVSFYNNEISEKSEIFDDQFSVERPDGSNFTLKIRSTKLEDSAMYFCASGKVNTEAFFGQGTRLTVV.

The genes are TRBV29-1 and TRBJ2-1; TRBD1 aligns across 10 bases. The germline V gene has CDR1 SQVTM and CDR2 ANQGSEA. The V and J ends lost 1 base and 10 bases, in that order; junction bases with no gene match: 4. The length of the CDR3 is 13 residues. The CDR3 loop reads CSVEGQGAGEQFF. CDR3 nucleotides: TGCAGCGTTGAAGGACAGGGGGCCGGGGAGCAGTTCTTC.

The chain employs TRBV5-4 and TRBJ1-5, with unresolved D. The CDR3 totals 12 residues. V dropped 0 bases and J dropped 10 bases, with 8 bases sitting between them. Germline assignment: CDR1 SGHNT and CDR2 YYREEE (reference sequence). This CDR3 is CASSLGEGPQHF. The CDR3 DNA reads as TGTGCCAGCAGCTTGGGGGAAGGCCCCCAGCATTTT.

In DNA form, the CDR3 reads TGTGCCAGCAGGCTGGGGAGCTCGACGAACACTGAAGCTTTCTTT. Amino acids: CASRLGSSTNTEAFF. The chain joins TRBV9 to TRBJ1-1; D gene unclear. The V gene lost 5 bases and the J gene lost 1 base, with 15 bases spanning the gap. Germline loops: CDR1 SGDLS, CDR2 YYNGEE. This CDR3 is 15 amino acids long.

A single count supports this clone. The gene calls are TRBV5-1 and TRBJ2-3; D unclear. This CDR3 region has 15 residues. Between the trimmed V and J ends, which lost 3 bases and 2 bases, there was a span of 13 bases. Looked up from germline, CDR1 is SGHRS and CDR2 is YFSETQ. CDR3 loop: CASSSTWGLTDTQYF. The CDR3 bases are TGCGCCAGCAGCTCGACGTGGGGTCTCACAGATACGCAGTATTTT.

The V and J genes are TRBV7-9 and TRBJ2-3, with D maybe TRBD1 (5 bases). The CDR3 consists of 15 residues. In germline, CDR1 is SEHNR, CDR2 FQNEAQ (reference sequence). The V and J ends lost 5 bases and 0 bases respectively, with 12 bases between them. The DNA of the CDR3 is TGTGCCAGCAGCCCCAAGGGGTCTAGCACAGATACGCAGTATTTT. Protein: CASSPKGSSTDTQYF.

A word on this clone: In the same sample, other DNA sequences code for this CDR3. In DNA form, the CDR3 reads TGTGCCAGTAGTATTGGACAGGGGGAGACCCAGTACTTC. Translating it yields CASSIGQGETQYF. The rearrangement uses TRBV19 and TRBJ2-5, with 9 bases identical to TRBD1. Trimming cost V 3 bases and J 5 bases; bases outside gene matches: 1. Germline CDR1 LNHDA, CDR2 SQIVND (reference sequence). This CDR3 is built from 13 residues.

The chain has TRBV6-1 and TRBJ2-7; 8 positions agree with TRBD1. V was pared by 7 bases and J by 0 bases, with 5 bases of the junction left unmatched. Per germline, CDR1 MNHNS and CDR2 SASEGT. The CDR3 length is 14 residues. The CDR3 DNA reads TGTGCCAGCATTTGGACAGGGAGCTCCTACGAGCAGTACTTC. It encodes CASIWTGSSYEQYF.

This chain links TRBV10-1 with TRBJ2-7; 7 bases agree with TRBD2. The V gene's germline CDR1 is WNHNN and CDR2 SYGVQD (reference sequence). This CDR3 has 17 amino acids. V dropped 2 bases and J dropped 0; count of bases not matched to a gene: 10. The CDR3 bases are TGCGCCAGCAGTGAGAATAGACTAGCAACCCTCTCCTACGAGCAGTACTTC. It specifies CASSENRLATLSYEQYF.

The gene calls are TRBV9 and TRBJ2-1, with TRBD2 matching over 8 bases. Germline-derived CDR1 and CDR2 are SGDLS and YYNGEE. V lost 0 bases, J lost 4 bases, and 3 bases stayed unmatched. There are 15 residues in the CDR3. CDR3: CASSVDPSGYNEQFF. Here the CDR3 DNA reads TGTGCCAGCAGCGTAGATCCTAGCGGGTACAATGAGCAGTTCTTC.

V and J are TRBV5-6 and TRBJ2-5; TRBD2 aligns across 12 bases. The CDR3 is made up of 19 amino acids. J lost 4 bases, V lost 0 bases, and 13 bases had no gene match. Germline values: CDR1 SGHDT, CDR2 YYEEEE. The CDR3 DNA is TGTGCCAGCAGCTTGGGCTCTAGCGGGGGGGCCTACGGTATAGAGACCCAGTACTTC. It is translated as CASSLGSSGGAYGIETQYF.

V usage is TRBV6-1 and J usage is TRBJ2-1; 10 bases are shared with TRBD2. CDR3 length equals 15 residues. Unmatched junction bases numbered 10, after V lost 9 bases and J lost 5 bases. Germline assignment: CDR1 MNHNS and CDR2 SASEGT. The CDR3 spells CASVKTSGPHNEQFF. CDR3 DNA sequence: TGTGCCAGTGTAAAGACTAGCGGGCCCCACAATGAGCAGTTCTTC.

This sequence joins TRBV19 and TRBJ2-1, with D hard to call. This CDR3 is 13 amino acids long. The germline V gene encodes CDR1 LNHDA and CDR2 SQIVND (reference sequence). Trimming shortened V by 5 bases and J by 4 bases, and 9 bases separated the two germline ends. The CDR3 DNA sequence: TGTGCCAGTAGTGTCGCCGAGTACAATGAGCAGTTCTTC. The encoded protein is CASSVAEYNEQFF.

CDR3 DNA: TGTGCCAGCAGTTACAGCAACAGGGCTACTAATTCACCCCTCCACTTT. Amino acid sequence: CASSYSNRATNSPLHF. The chain joins TRBV6-5 to TRBJ1-6; tentative D call: TRBD1 (6 bases). V gave up 2 bases and J gave up 6 bases, with 14 bases separating them. The germline V gene has CDR1 MNHEY and CDR2 SVGAGI. CDR3 length: 16 residues.

The rearrangement links TRBV5-5 to TRBJ2-2, with unresolved D. Trimming cost V 0 bases and J 1 base, with 10 bases left between them. CDR1 SGHKS and CDR2 YYEKEE come from the germline V gene (reference sequence). CDR3 size: 16 residues. DNA for the CDR3: TGTGCCAGCAGCTTGGAGTGGGTTGGGAACACCGGGGAGCTGTTTTTT. This sequence encodes CASSLEWVGNTGELFF. The full variable domain, rest sourced from reference TRBV5-5 and TRBJ2-2, is DAGVTQSPTHLIKTRGQQVTLRCSPISGHKSVSWYQQVLGQGPQFIFQYYEKEERGRGNFPDRFSARQFPNYSSELNVNALLLGDSALYLCASSLEWVGNTGELFFGEGSRLTVL.

This clone was counted a single time. The gene calls are TRBV9 and TRBJ2-5, with a tentative D call TRBD1 (6 bases). CDR1 is SGDLS and CDR2 is YYNGEE in the germline V gene. The V and J ends lost 4 bases and 2 bases respectively, with 15 bases between them. CDR3 length: 15 amino acids. The CDR3 DNA is TGTGCCAGCAGCCTTAGGCAGGGGTCTCAAGAGACCCAGTACTTC. Protein sequence: CASSLRQGSQETQYF.

The J gene is TRBJ2-1, the V gene TRBV2, with D perhaps TRBD1 (6 bases). The germline gives CDR1 SNHLY, CDR2 FYNNEI. The length of the CDR3 is 16 residues. V lost 6 bases and J lost 4, with 19 bases in between. The CDR3 loop is CASRNNRVKEYNEQFF. DNA of the CDR3: TGTGCCAGCAGGAACAACAGGGTAAAGGAATACAATGAGCAGTTCTTC.

The rearrangement joins TRBV27 to TRBJ2-7; 8 bases align to TRBD2. V dropped 10 bases and J dropped 3; count of bases not matched to a gene: 5. The CDR3 spans 12 residues. The germline V gene encodes CDR1 MNHEY and CDR2 SMNVEV (reference sequence). In DNA form, the CDR3 reads TGTGCCATCGGGGCGGGGGGCTACGAGCAGTACTTC. Translation: CAIGAGGYEQYF.